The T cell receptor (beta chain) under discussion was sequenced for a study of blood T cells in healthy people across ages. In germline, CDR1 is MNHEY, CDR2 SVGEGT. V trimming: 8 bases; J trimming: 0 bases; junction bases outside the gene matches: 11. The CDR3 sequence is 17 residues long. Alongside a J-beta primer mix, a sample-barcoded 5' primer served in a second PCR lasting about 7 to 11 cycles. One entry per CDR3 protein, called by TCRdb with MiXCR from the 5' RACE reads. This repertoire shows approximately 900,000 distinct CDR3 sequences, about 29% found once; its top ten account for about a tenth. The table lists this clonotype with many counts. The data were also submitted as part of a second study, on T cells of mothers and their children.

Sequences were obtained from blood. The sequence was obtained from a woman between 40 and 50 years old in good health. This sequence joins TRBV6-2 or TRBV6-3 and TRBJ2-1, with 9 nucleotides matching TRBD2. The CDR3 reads CASSYPGRGGSYNEQFF. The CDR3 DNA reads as TGTGCCAGCTCCTATCCCGGGCGGGGGGGCTCCTACAATGAGCAGTTCTTC.